The sequence of this T cell receptor beta chain was determined in a study of spatial heterogeneity in lung cancer. Study results and caveats: Higher tumor mutation counts went along with higher counts of expanded intratumoral alpha and beta TCRs.

In this sample, this clonotype turned up a few times. No antigen is known for it. Documented time point: sample taken at primary tumor resection. Carried by each TCR cDNA molecule was a unique molecular identifier. TCRdb reprocessed the 5' RACE reads with MiXCR, giving one entry per CDR3 protein. The table records just under 1,500 distinct CDR3 sequences, under 30% of them present only once. The TCR originated in a female donor with early-stage non-small cell lung cancer. The sample here was lung tumor tissue, taken at surgery.

The CDR3 nucleotides are TGTGCCAGCAGCGATACCTTCAGCAATCAGCCCCAGCATTTT. It is translated as CASSDTFSNQPQHF. The V gene is TRBV2, the J gene TRBJ1-5; D is undetermined. The CDR3 is 14 residues long. Trimming removed 6 bases at V and 1 base at J, with 10 bases between. CDR1 and CDR2 from the germline V gene are SNHLY and FYNNEI.